This T cell receptor beta chain was recovered during a study of CD8+ T cells in alopecia areata. Background on the study: Treated individuals took tofacitinib by mouth, 5 to 10 mg twice daily. General study findings and limits: Unlike in mice, where it was clearer, TCR sharing across patients was less clear, possibly HLA-related. Scalp specimens additionally yield sequences from normal skin's resident alphabeta T cells.

Lesional scalp punch biopsies and peripheral blood came from alopecia areata patients. cDNA serving as the sequencing template came from extracted, reverse transcribed RNA. Using immunoSEQ multiplex PCR, the repertoire was profiled, and TCRdb retains in-frame clones only, with some absent. The sample lists about 130,000 clones, roughly 61% occurring once. About this clone itself: Its cognate antigen is unknown.

The CDR3 totals 16 residues. The germline gives CDR1 SGHTA, CDR2 FQGNSA. V was pared by 5 bases and J by 4 bases, with 7 bases of the junction left unmatched. Sample: CD4+ T cells sorted from blood, taken at week 0. The clonotype was recovered from a human donor with alopecia areata. The chain carries TRBV7-2 and TRBJ2-3, with 12 bases that match TRBD2. The CDR3 region has the DNA TGTGCCAGCAGCCACCTAGCGGGGGGGGCACCAGATACGCAGTATTTT. Translated: CASSHLAGGAPDTQYF. Supplemented by reference TRBV7-2 and TRBJ2-3, the full variable domain reads GAGVSQSPSNKVTEKGKDVELRCDPISGHTALYWYRQSLGQGLEFLIYFQGNSAPDKSGLPSDRFSAERTGGSVSTLTIQRTQQEDSAVYLCASSHLAGGAPDTQYFGPGTRLTVL.